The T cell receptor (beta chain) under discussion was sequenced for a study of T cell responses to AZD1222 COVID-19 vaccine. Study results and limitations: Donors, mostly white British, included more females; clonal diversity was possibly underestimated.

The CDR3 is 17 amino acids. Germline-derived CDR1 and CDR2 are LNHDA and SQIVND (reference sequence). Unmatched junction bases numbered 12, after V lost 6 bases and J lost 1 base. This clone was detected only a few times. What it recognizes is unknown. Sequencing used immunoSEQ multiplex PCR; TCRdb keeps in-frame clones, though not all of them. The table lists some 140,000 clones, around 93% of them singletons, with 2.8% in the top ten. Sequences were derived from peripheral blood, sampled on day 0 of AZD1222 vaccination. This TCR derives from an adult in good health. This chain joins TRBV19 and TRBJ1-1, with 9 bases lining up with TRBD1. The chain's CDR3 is CASRLRTGTGKNTEAFF. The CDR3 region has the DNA TGTGCCAGTAGGTTACGTACCGGGACAGGGAAGAACACTGAAGCTTTCTTT.